Listed here is a single T cell receptor (beta chain). This entry is derived from a study of PD-L1 blockade in urothelial cancer. Regarding time point: peripheral blood 6 weeks after treatment start. Repertoires were generated with immunoSEQ multiplex PCR, while TCRdb's copy carries only in-frame clones and drops some. The repertoire has 95,000 to 150,000 clones, approximately 85% of them found once; the top ten carry 2.4%. The CDR3 loop spans 19 amino acids. Germline V gene sequence: CDR1 SGHDN, CDR2 FVKESK. V lost 1 base to trimming and J lost 4 bases; unmatched junction nucleotides: 15. The clonotype originates from a man aged 50-59 years with urothelial cancer. The rearrangement uses TRBV14 and TRBJ2-3; 9 nucleotides agree with TRBD2. The sample consisted of PBMCs, taken around atezolizumab (anti-PD-L1) treatment. The CDR3 protein is CASSQGYFRREGRADTQYF. The CDR3 DNA reads as TGTGCCAGCAGCCAAGGATACTTCCGGCGGGAGGGCCGGGCAGATACGCAGTATTTT.